The entry below describes one T cell receptor beta chain. The data belong to a study of T cell changes during pregnancy in multiple sclerosis. Assay used: immunoSEQ multiplex PCR; TCRdb lists only in-frame clones, some missing. The data show 85,000 to 130,000 clones, with about nine tenths seen just once and roughly 1.5% held by the top ten. CDR1 and CDR2 (germline): SGDLS, YYNGEE. V gave up 4 bases and J gave up 4 bases; unmatched junction bases: 13. The CDR3 runs to 19 residues. The sample in question was peripheral blood, obtained after pregnancy. The TCR sequence derives from a female donor with multiple sclerosis, enrolled in a pregnancy study. The chain couples TRBV9 to TRBJ2-1; 14 positions agree with TRBD2. This chain's CDR3 is CASSLASTRTSGRYNEQFF. The CDR3 DNA reads as TGTGCCAGCAGCCTAGCTTCAACCCGGACTAGCGGGAGGTACAATGAGCAGTTCTTC.